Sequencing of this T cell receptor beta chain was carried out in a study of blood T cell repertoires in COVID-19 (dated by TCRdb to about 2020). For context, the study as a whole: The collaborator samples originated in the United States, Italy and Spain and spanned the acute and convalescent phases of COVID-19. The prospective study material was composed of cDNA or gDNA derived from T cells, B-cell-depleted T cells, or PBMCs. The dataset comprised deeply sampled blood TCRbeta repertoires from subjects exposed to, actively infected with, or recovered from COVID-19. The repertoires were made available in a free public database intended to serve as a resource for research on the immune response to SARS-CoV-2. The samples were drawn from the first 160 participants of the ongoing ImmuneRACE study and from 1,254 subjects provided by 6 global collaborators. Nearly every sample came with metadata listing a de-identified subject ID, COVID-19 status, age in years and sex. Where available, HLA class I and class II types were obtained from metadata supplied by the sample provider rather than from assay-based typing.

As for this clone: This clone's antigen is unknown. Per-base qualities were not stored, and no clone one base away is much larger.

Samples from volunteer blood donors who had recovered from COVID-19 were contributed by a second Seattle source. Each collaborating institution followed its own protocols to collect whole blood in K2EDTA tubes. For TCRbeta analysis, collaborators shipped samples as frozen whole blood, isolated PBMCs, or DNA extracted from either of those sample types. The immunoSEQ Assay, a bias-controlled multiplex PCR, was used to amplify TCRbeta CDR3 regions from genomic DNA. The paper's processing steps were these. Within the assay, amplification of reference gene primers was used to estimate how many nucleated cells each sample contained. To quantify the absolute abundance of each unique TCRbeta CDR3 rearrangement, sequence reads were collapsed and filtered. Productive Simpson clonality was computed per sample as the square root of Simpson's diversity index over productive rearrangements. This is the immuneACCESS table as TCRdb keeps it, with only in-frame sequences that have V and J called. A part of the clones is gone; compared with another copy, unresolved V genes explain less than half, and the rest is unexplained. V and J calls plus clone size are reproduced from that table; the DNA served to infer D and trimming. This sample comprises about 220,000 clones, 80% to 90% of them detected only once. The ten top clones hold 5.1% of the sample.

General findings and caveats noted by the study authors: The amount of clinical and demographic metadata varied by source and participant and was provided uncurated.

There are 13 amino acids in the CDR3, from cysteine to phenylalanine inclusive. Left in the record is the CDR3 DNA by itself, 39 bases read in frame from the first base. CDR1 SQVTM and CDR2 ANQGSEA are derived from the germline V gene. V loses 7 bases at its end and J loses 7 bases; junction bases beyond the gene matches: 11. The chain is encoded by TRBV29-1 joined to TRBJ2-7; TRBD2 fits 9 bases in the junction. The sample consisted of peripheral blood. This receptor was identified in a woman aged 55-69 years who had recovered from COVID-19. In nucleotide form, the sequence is TGCAGCGCCCGAGGCAGCGGGGGGCGGGAGCAGTACTTC. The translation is CSARGSGGREQYF.